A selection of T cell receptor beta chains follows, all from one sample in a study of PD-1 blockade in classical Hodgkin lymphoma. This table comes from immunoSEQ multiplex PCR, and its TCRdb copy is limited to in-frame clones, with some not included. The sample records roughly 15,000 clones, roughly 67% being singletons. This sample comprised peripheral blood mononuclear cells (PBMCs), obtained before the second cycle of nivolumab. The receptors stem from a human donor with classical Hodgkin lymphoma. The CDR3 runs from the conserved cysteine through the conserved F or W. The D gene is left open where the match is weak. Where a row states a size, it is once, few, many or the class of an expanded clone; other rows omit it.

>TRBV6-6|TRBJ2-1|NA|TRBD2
TGTGCCAGCAGCGCGGGACTAGCCCTGGACTACAATGAGCAGTTCTTC
CASSAGLALDYNEQFF
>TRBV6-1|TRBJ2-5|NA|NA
TGTGCCAGCAGTGGCCGGTGGGGGTCTAGCCCCCAAGAGACCCAGTACTTC
CASSGRWGSSPQETQYF
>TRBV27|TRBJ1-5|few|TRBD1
TGTGCCAGCAGTCACATGGGACAGGGCACCGTTCATAGCAATCAGCCCCAGCATTTT
CASSHMGQGTVHSNQPQHF
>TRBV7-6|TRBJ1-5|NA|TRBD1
TGTGCCAGCAGCTTAAGGACAGGGGGCCATCAGCCCCAGCATTTT
CASSLRTGGHQPQHF
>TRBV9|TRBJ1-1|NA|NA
TGTGCCAGCAGTGGACAGAACACTGAAGCTTTCTTT
CASSGQNTEAFF
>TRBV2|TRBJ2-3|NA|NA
TGTGCCAGCAGTCTCCCCGACAGGGAGGCCACAGATACGCAGTATTTT
CASSLPDREATDTQYF
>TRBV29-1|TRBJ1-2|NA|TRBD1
TGCAGCGTTGAAGATGGAGGACAGGATCTTACCTATGGCTACACCTTC
CSVEDGGQDLTYGYTF
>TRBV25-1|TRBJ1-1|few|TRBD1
TGTGCCAGCAGTAGGGCAGGGGGCACTGAAGCTTTCTTT
CASSRAGGTEAFF
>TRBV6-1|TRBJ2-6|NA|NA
TGTGCCAGCAGTGCCCAGTTTGGGGCCAACGTCCTGACTTTC
CASSAQFGANVLTF
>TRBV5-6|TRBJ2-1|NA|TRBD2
TGTGCCAGCAGCTTTAGCGGGAGCTATTACTCCTACAATGAGCAGTTCTTC
CASSFSGSYYSYNEQFF
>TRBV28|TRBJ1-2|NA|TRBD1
TGTGCCAGCGAGGGACAGGGGGCCTACGGCTATGGCTACACCTTC
CASEGQGAYGYGYTF
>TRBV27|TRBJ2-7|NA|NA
TGTGCCAGCAGTCCCGGGACAACTACCTCCTACGAGCAGTACTTC
CASSPGTTTSYEQYF
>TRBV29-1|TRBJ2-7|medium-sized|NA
TGCAGCGTTGAAGAAGGACCGAGCGCCTACGAGCAGTACTTC
CSVEEGPSAYEQYF
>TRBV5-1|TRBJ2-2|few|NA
TGCGCCAGCAGCTTGGTGGACACCGGGGAGCTGTTTTTT
CASSLVDTGELFF
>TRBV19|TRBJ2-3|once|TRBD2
TGTGCCAGTAGCTTAGCGGGACCTGGCACAGATACGCAGTATTTT
CASSLAGPGTDTQYF
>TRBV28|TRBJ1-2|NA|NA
TGTGCCAGCAGTCCCCGGACAGTCCTCGATGGCTACACCTTC
CASSPRTVLDGYTF
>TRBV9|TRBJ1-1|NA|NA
TGTGCCAGCAGCTTGGACTTTAGCGCTGAAGCTTTCTTT
CASSLDFSAEAFF
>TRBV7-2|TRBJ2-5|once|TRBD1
TGTGCCAGCAGCTTGAGGGGGCTGGAGACCCAGTACTTC
CASSLRGLETQYF
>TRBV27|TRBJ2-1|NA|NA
TGTGCCAGCAGACGACAGGTCGCCAGCTCCTACAATGAGCAGTTCTTC
CASRRQVASSYNEQFF
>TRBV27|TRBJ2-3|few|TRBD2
TGTGCCAGCAGTTTGGTTCGGGAGGCGGGAACAGATACGCAGTATTTT
CASSLVREAGTDTQYF
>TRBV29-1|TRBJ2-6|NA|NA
TGCAGCGCATACGAGGCTGGGGCCAACGTCCTGACTTTC
CSAYEAGANVLTF
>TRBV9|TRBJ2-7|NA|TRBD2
TGTGCCAGCAGCGAGGGACTAGCGGGGGCCTACGAGCAGTACTTC
CASSEGLAGAYEQYF